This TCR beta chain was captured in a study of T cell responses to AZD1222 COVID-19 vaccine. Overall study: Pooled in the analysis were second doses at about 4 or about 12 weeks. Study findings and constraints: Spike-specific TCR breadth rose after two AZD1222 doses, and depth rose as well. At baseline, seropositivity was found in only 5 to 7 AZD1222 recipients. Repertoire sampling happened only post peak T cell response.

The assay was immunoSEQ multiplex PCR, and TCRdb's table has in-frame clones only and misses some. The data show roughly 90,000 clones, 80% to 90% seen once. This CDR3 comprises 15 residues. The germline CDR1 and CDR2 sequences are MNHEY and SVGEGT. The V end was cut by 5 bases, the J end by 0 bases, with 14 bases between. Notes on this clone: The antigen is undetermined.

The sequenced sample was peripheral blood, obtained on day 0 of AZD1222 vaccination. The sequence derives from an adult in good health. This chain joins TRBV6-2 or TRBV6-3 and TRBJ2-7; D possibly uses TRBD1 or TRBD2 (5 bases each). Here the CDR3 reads CASSPLRDGSYEQYF. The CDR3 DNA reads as TGTGCCAGCAGTCCCCTCCGGGACGGCTCCTACGAGCAGTACTTC.